The 28 T cell receptor beta chains reported below all come from one sample, sequenced in a study of response to subunit inactivated influenza vaccine listed by TCRdb under 2018. The library was generated by RT-PCR. TCRdb shows the sequencer as Illumina HiSeq 2500. Through fastp at Q25 and MiXCR, TCRdb rebuilt clones from the public reads, retaining in-frame beta chains. Rows are combined by CDR3 protein, so each entry shows the most common genes and DNA. This sample comprises hundreds of thousands of distinct CDR3 sequences, approximately 14% of them detected only once. The ten biggest clones cover 9.5% to 13% of the sample. Material: PBMCs from blood, obtained 12 days after vaccination. These receptors came from a man in his fifties or sixties who received an inactivated influenza vaccine. Donor details come from another sample of the same person, matched by shared clones.

The chain joins TRBV20-1 to TRBJ1-6, with D possibly matching TRBD1 (6 bases). V lost 6 bases and J 6 bases, leaving 12 bases between the germline ends. CDR3 length equals 13 residues. Germline-derived CDR1 and CDR2 are DFQATT and SNEGSKA (reference sequence). This CDR3 reads CSAKDSSNSPLHF. The CDR3 DNA reads as TGCAGTGCCAAGGACAGCTCTAATTCACCCCTCCACTTT.

The chain carries TRBV7-9 and TRBJ2-1; possible D gene TRBD2, 5 bases. CDR1 and CDR2 from the germline V gene are SEHNR and FQNEAQ (reference sequence). Deletions cut 2 bases from V and 5 bases from J, with 10 bases between. This CDR3 region has 14 residues. The DNA of the CDR3 is TGTGCCAGCAGCTTATATCGGGGTGACAATGAGCAGTTCTTC. Its translation is CASSLYRGDNEQFF.

The chain couples TRBV6-2 or TRBV6-3 to TRBJ2-3; 11 bases align to TRBD1. Losses at the gene ends were 7 bases for V and 4 bases for J; bases not matched to a gene: 7. There are 15 residues in the CDR3. CDR1 and CDR2 (germline): MNHEY, SVGEGT. The CDR3 nucleotides are TGTGCCAGCAAAAGACCGGGACAGGGGGCAGATACGCAGTATTTT. It is translated as CASKRPGQGADTQYF.

The rearrangement joins TRBV6-1 to TRBJ2-7; D possibly matches TRBD1 or TRBD2 (5 bases each). CDR3 length: 14 amino acids. Germline lookup yields CDR1 MNHNS and CDR2 SASEGT. The V end lost 1 base, the J end lost 4 bases, and 11 bases lay between the germline ends. CDR3 amino acids: CASSEVRGGYEQYF. CDR3 nucleotides: TGTGCCAGCAGTGAAGTTCGGGGCGGGTACGAGCAGTACTTC.

This clonotype has more than one count but fewer than ten. This chain joins TRBV20-1 and TRBJ2-1, with TRBD2 matching over 9 bases. CDR1 is DFQATT, CDR2 SNEGSKA, per germline (reference sequence). With V trimmed by 6 bases and J by 4 bases, 4 bases remained unmatched. This CDR3 is built from 13 residues. The CDR3 loop is CSAQTSGYNEQFF. The CDR3 DNA reads as TGCAGTGCGCAGACTAGCGGATACAATGAGCAGTTCTTC.

The sample holds a few counts of this clonotype. The V and J genes are TRBV12-3 or TRBV12-4 and TRBJ2-7; TRBD1 matches 11 bases. V lost 7 bases and J lost 4; bases outside the gene matches: 6. This CDR3 is built from 14 residues. CDR3: CASTRDRGTYEQYF. The CDR3 nucleotides are TGTGCCAGCACCCGGGACAGGGGGACATACGAGCAGTACTTC.

This clonotype was recorded a few times. J is TRBJ1-5 and V is TRBV7-9; 9 nucleotides match TRBD1. The CDR3 extends over 15 amino acids. The ends lost 3 bases at V and 3 bases at J; junction bases unmatched: 3. CDR1 and CDR2 from the germline V gene are SEHNR and FQNEAQ (reference sequence). The CDR3 DNA reads TGTGCCAGCAGCTTCGGGACAGGGCTCAATCAGCCCCAGCATTTT. This sequence encodes CASSFGTGLNQPQHF.

This clonotype was detected only a few times. The CDR3 coding sequence is TGTGCCTGGGGGGGGAAGGATTTGAGCTCCTACAATGAGCAGTTCTTC. Translated, it gives CAWGGKDLSSYNEQFF. The V gene is TRBV30, the J gene TRBJ2-1; D is perhaps TRBD2 (6 bases). With 5 bases removed from V and 0 bases from J, the gap between germline ends came to 17 bases. The CDR3 is 16 residues long. CDR1 is GTSNPN, CDR2 SVGIG, per germline (reference sequence).

The genes are TRBV18 and TRBJ2-2; a weak D match, TRBD2 (6 bases). CDR1 is KGHSH, CDR2 LQKENI, per germline. The CDR3 loop spans 17 amino acids. V lost 2 bases and J lost 0, with 13 bases in between. The CDR3 bases are TGTGCCAGCTCACCAGGGACCGGGGGTCCGAACACCGGGGAGCTGTTTTTT. It translates to CASSPGTGGPNTGELFF.

This clonotype has just a few counts. The chain recombines TRBV29-1 with TRBJ2-2; 9 nucleotides match TRBD1. The V gene end was trimmed by 7 bases and the J gene end by 4 bases; junction bases not matched to a gene: 10. From germline, CDR1 is SQVTM and CDR2 ANQGSEA. CDR3 length equals 15 residues. The CDR3 loop reads CSGGYRGLGTGELFF. CDR3 DNA sequence: TGCAGCGGGGGTTACAGGGGGCTTGGCACCGGGGAGCTGTTTTTT.

The chain is built from TRBV4-3 and TRBJ2-3; D perhaps matches TRBD2 (5 bases). The CDR3 consists of 14 residues. Trimming removed 1 base at V and 5 bases at J, with 10 bases between. Germline V gene lookup returns CDR1 LGHNA and CDR2 YSLEER. The CDR3 sequence: CASSQGPAGDTQYF. CDR3 bases: TGCGCCAGCAGCCAAGGACCCGCGGGAGATACGCAGTATTTT.

J is TRBJ2-4 and V is TRBV21-1; TRBD1, the table's D call, lacks a check against the DNA. TRBV21-1 is assigned pseudogene status. The CDR3 loop spans 11 amino acids. CDR3 sequence (DNA): TGTGCCAGCAGCACAGGCCGGGCTCAGTACTTC. Protein product: CASSTGRAQYF.

The chain is built from TRBV14 and TRBJ2-5; 7 nucleotides agree with TRBD1. The CDR3 extends over 15 amino acids. CDR1 is SGHDN and CDR2 is FVKESK in the germline V gene. V shed 3 bases and J 4 bases; nucleotides not matched to a gene: 8. The CDR3 loop reads CASSQSTGVGETQYF. The CDR3, as DNA: TGTGCCAGCAGCCAGTCCACAGGGGTTGGAGAGACCCAGTACTTC.

The chain employs TRBV20-1 and TRBJ1-1; 12 bases line up with TRBD1. The CDR3 consists of 13 residues. Germline V gene data show CDR1 as DFQATT and CDR2 as SNEGSKA (reference sequence). The trim removed 5 bases at V and 4 bases at J, leaving 2 bases unmatched. CDR3 nucleotide sequence: TGCAGTGCTGGGACAGGGGGCGGCACTGAAGCTTTCTTT. This sequence encodes CSAGTGGGTEAFF.

The gene calls are TRBV20-1 and TRBJ2-7; TRBD2 might be the D (6 bases). The germline gives CDR1 DFQATT, CDR2 SNEGSKA (reference sequence). V lost 2 bases and J lost 4, with 15 bases in between. The CDR3 is 14 residues long. DNA of the CDR3: TGCAGTGCTAGAAGGACGGGAGTCAGTTACGAGCAGTACTTC. Translating it yields CSARRTGVSYEQYF.

This clonotype was recorded a few times. The chain uses TRBV20-1 and TRBJ1-2; TRBD1 might be the D (6 bases). The ends were cut back, 7 bases at V and 4 bases at J, with 13 bases in the middle. The CDR3 sequence is 12 residues long. Germline values: CDR1 DFQATT, CDR2 SNEGSKA (reference sequence). CDR3 bases: TGCAGTGGTAACAGGGATGCCTATGGCTACACCTTC. This encodes CSGNRDAYGYTF.

The sample holds many counts of this clonotype. The chain combines TRBV7-9 with TRBJ2-1; 8 bases align to TRBD2. The germline gives CDR1 SEHNR, CDR2 FQNEAQ (reference sequence). This CDR3 has 13 residues. With 5 bases clipped from V and 6 bases from J, the junction kept 3 bases outside the gene matches. This CDR3 reads CASSAGTSNEQFF. The CDR3, as DNA: TGTGCCAGCAGCGCCGGGACTAGCAATGAGCAGTTCTTC.

This clonotype was detected only a few times. The chain couples TRBV4-2 to TRBJ2-5; possible D gene TRBD1, 6 bases. The V gene's germline CDR1 is LGHNA and CDR2 YNFKEQ. This CDR3 is built from 16 residues. Trimming stripped 2 bases from V and 2 bases from J, with 15 bases between. The CDR3 reads CASSQPLEGEQETQYF. The CDR3 coding sequence is TGTGCCAGCAGCCAACCCCTAGAGGGGGAACAAGAGACCCAGTACTTC.

The J gene is TRBJ2-1, the V gene TRBV4-3; TRBD2 agrees at 9 bases. After removal of 3 bases from V and 6 bases from J, the junction contained 9 bases not matched to a gene. Germline V lookup: CDR1 LGHNA, CDR2 YSLEER. This CDR3 is built from 16 residues. The CDR3 loop reads CASSHTLAGLSNEQFF. CDR3 nucleotide sequence: TGCGCCAGCAGCCATACTCTAGCGGGGTTGAGCAATGAGCAGTTCTTC.

This clonotype was seen at least ten times. The chain uses TRBV20-1 and TRBJ2-3; TRBD2 aligns across 8 bases. V dropped 0 bases and J dropped 5; count of bases not matched to a gene: 7. There are 15 residues in the CDR3. The germline V gene has CDR1 DFQATT and CDR2 SNEGSKA (reference sequence). The CDR3 region is CSARDLRAGEDTQYF. The DNA for the CDR3 is TGCAGTGCTAGAGATCTGAGAGCGGGAGAAGATACGCAGTATTTT.

This chain joins TRBV20-1 and TRBJ2-1; 8 bases fit TRBD2. CDR3 length: 17 amino acids. Trimming at V came to 2 bases and at J to 3 bases, leaving 12 bases not matched to a gene. Per germline, CDR1 DFQATT and CDR2 SNEGSKA (reference sequence). This chain's CDR3 is CSARPTLLAGLYNEQFF. The DNA of the CDR3 is TGCAGTGCTAGACCCACGCTTCTAGCGGGCCTCTACAATGAGCAGTTCTTC.

The chain recombines TRBV7-9 with TRBJ2-7; maybe TRBD2 (6 bases). Between the trimmed V and J ends, which lost 8 bases and 1 base, there was a span of 9 bases. The CDR3 has 12 residues. Germline CDR1 is SEHNR and CDR2 is FQNEAQ (reference sequence). DNA of the CDR3: TGTGCCAGCGAGCGGGTGTCCTACGAGCAGTACTTC. This translates into CASERVSYEQYF.

The chain uses TRBV11-2 and TRBJ2-1; unclear D gene. Germline V gives CDR1 SGHAT, CDR2 FQNNGV. Trimming cost V 3 bases and J 7 bases, with 13 bases left between them. The CDR3 spans 14 residues. DNA for the CDR3: TGTGCCAGCAGCTTTGGTAGTATCCTAAATGAGCAGTTCTTC. It is translated as CASSFGSILNEQFF.

The rearrangement joins TRBV7-9 to TRBJ2-2; no definite D call. V shed 7 bases and J shed 4 bases, with 13 bases lying between them. Germline values: CDR1 SEHNR, CDR2 FQNEAQ (reference sequence). There are 14 residues in the CDR3. The CDR3 bases are TGTGCCAGCAACGGGCTCTGGGGCACCGGGGAGCTGTTTTTT. It is translated as CASNGLWGTGELFF.

This clonotype was seen more than once but under ten times. This chain connects TRBV10-3 to TRBJ1-1; a possible D gene is TRBD1 (6 bases). CDR3 length: 14 residues. V lost 6 bases and J 3 bases, leaving 14 bases between the germline ends. CDR1 ENHRY and CDR2 SYGVKD come from the germline V gene. Here the CDR3 reads CAIRDTGNHTEAFF. Written as DNA, the CDR3 is TGTGCCATCAGGGATACAGGGAACCACACTGAAGCTTTCTTT.

V usage is TRBV7-6 and J usage is TRBJ2-1, with D perhaps given as TRBD1 or TRBD2 (5 bases each). Trimming shortened V by 1 base and J by 0 bases, and 19 bases separated the two germline ends. This CDR3 region has 19 residues. CDR1 SGHVS and CDR2 FNYEAQ come from the germline V gene. CDR3 DNA: TGTGCCAGCAGCTTAGTCGGGACCCACTTTAGTGTCTCCTACAATGAGCAGTTCTTC. Its protein is CASSLVGTHFSVSYNEQFF.

The rearrangement joins TRBV4-3 to TRBJ2-2; 13 nucleotides match TRBD2. Germline CDR1 reads LGHNA; CDR2 reads YSLEER. The CDR3 contains 19 residues. Trimming removed 2 bases from V and 3 bases from J; junction bases left unmatched: 9. CDR3 sequence (DNA): TGCGCCAGCAGCCAATATCTTGGACTAGCGGGAGAATACACCGGGGAGCTGTTTTTT. Residues: CASSQYLGLAGEYTGELFF.

J is TRBJ2-7 and V is TRBV5-1; D uncertain. The CDR3 loop spans 14 amino acids. Germline lookup yields CDR1 SGHRS and CDR2 YFSETQ. V was cut by 1 base and J by 2 bases, with 10 bases left in between. The CDR3 protein is CASSLYKGTYEQYF. CDR3 DNA sequence: TGCGCCAGCAGCTTGTATAAGGGAACCTACGAGCAGTACTTC. Full variable domain (outside the CDR3, taken from reference TRBV5-1 and TRBJ2-7): KAGVTQTPRYLIKTRGQQVTLSCSPISGHRSVSWYQQTPGQGLQFLFEYFSETQRNKGNFPGRFSGRQFSNSRSEMNVSTLELGDSALYLCASSLYKGTYEQYFGPGTRLTVT.